This entry features one T cell receptor beta chain sequence. Its antigen remains unknown. The V gene's germline CDR1 is MNHNS and CDR2 SASEGT. The CDR3 totals 14 residues. The junction had 11 bases not matched to a gene; V was cut back by 8 bases and J by 8 bases. This entry is derived from a study of post-analysis software for immune sequencing data. Study-wide background: Some patients lacked subtype; others had relapsing-remitting, secondary progressive or progressive-relapsing disease. General study results and limits: Significantly lower normalized Chao1 diversity was seen in multiple sclerosis patients than in controls. The authors found that F measure strongly co-clustered same-batch samples. Five or six TRBV segments were more frequent in patients than controls; TRBV5-6, TRBV5-1 and TRBV20-1 belonged to this group.

Libraries were made from TCR beta cDNA, and they carried unique molecular identifiers. Yield was roughly 500,000 cDNA molecules from around 1 to 9.1 million T cells. MiXCR, run by TCRdb on the PCR reads, gives a single entry per CDR3 protein. The sample contains 650,000 to 850,000 distinct CDR3 sequences, about 43% of which appear only once. The TCR originated in a girl aged 10-17 years with multiple sclerosis. The chain employs TRBV6-1 and TRBJ1-4; 7 positions match TRBD1. The sample was blood. The CDR3 spells CASAETGHLEKLFF. The CDR3 coding sequence is TGTGCCAGCGCAGAGACAGGGCACCTCGAAAAACTGTTTTTT.